One TCR beta chain is described in this entry. Its antigen remains unidentified. Germline CDR1 and CDR2: MNHNS and SASEGT. Trimming cost V 1 base and J 0 bases; bases outside gene matches: 11. There are 18 residues in the CDR3. The PCR made use of 60 Vbeta and 13 Jbeta primers. Assay: immunoSEQ multiplex PCR; the TCRdb copy retains only in-frame clones and omits some. This sample has around 130,000 clones; approximately 80% occur once, and the top ten carry 0.7%. This sample stems from a study of cytomegalovirus exposure and HLA in healthy donors. The study's findings and limits: The authors reported that TCR beta sequences could predict HLA-A and HLA-B alleles. These predictions were accurate for most subjects in the first cohort.

The TCR was taken from a man younger than 30 in good health and CMV-seronegative. Specimen: PBMCs. This rearrangement joins TRBV6-1 to TRBJ1-1, with 7 bases that match TRBD1. CDR3 nucleotide sequence: TGTGCCAGCAGTGAAGATTCGTACAGGGGTATGTTGAACACTGAAGCTTTCTTT. Protein product: CASSEDSYRGMLNTEAFF.